This T cell receptor beta chain was found in a study of cytomegalovirus exposure and HLA in healthy donors. PCR used 60 Vbeta primers and 13 Jbeta primers. Assay: immunoSEQ multiplex PCR; the TCRdb copy retains only in-frame clones and omits some. The sample holds around 45,000 clones. The CDR3 runs to 15 residues. After removal of 0 bases from V and 3 bases from J, the junction contained 3 bases not matched to a gene. Germline V gene sequence: CDR1 SEHNR, CDR2 FQNEAQ (reference sequence). This chain uses TRBV7-9 with TRBJ2-7, with 9 bases identical to TRBD1. Sequenced input: PBMCs. The receptor was derived from a woman aged 25 to 45 in good health and CMV-seronegative. The CDR3 loop reads CASSLAGQGHYEQYF. The CDR3 DNA reads TGTGCCAGCAGCTTAGCGGGACAGGGCCACTACGAGCAGTACTTC.